The clone carrying this T cell receptor (beta chain) was recorded a few times. Germline values: CDR1 SGHRS, CDR2 YFSETQ. The CDR3 contains 14 residues. Trimming took 1 base from V and 4 from J, leaving 11 bases between them. The data originate from a study of identical twins. TCRdb independently ran MiXCR on the 5' RACE reads; one entry per CDR3 protein. In the table there are 1.5 million to 2 million distinct CDR3 sequences, about 30% of which are singletons. This clonotype was obtained from a newborn girl in good health. Specimen: cord blood. The V gene is TRBV5-1, the J gene TRBJ1-2, with D perhaps TRBD1 (5 bases). In nucleotides, the CDR3 is TGCGCCAGCAGCTTGAACCAGGGAGGCTATGGCTACACCTTC. It translates to CASSLNQGGYGYTF.